This T cell receptor (beta chain) is from a study of cytomegalovirus exposure and HLA in healthy donors. PCR primers comprised 60 Vbeta and 13 Jbeta primers. Method: immunoSEQ multiplex PCR; TCRdb's copy keeps in-frame clones and lacks some. This sample has about 200,000 clones, with more than 75% found just once. CDR3 size: 15 residues. Germline CDR1 MNHNY, CDR2 SVGAGI (reference sequence). V lost 5 bases to trimming and J lost 4 bases; unmatched junction nucleotides: 9. This sequence originates from a male donor in good health and CMV-seropositive. This chain connects TRBV6-6 to TRBJ2-5; TRBD1 agrees at 8 bases. The source material was PBMCs. CDR3 in amino acids: CASSRMAGTGETQYF. The CDR3, as DNA: TGTGCCAGCAGTAGGATGGCCGGGACAGGAGAGACCCAGTACTTC.